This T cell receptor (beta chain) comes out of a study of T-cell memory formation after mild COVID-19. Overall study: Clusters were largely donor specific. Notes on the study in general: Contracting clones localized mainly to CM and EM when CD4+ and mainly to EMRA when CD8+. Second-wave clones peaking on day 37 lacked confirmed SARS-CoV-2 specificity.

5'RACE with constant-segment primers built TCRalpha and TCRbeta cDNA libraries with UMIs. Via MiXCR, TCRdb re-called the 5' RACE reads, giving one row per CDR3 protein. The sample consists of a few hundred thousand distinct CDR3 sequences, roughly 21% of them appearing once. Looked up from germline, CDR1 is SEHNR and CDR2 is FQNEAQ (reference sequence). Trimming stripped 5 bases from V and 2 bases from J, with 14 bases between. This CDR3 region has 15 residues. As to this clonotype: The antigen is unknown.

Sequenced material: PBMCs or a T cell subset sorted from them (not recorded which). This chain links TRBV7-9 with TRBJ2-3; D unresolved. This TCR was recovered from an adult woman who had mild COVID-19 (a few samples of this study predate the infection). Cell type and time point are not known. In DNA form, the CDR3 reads TGTGCCAGCAGCCTGGGCCTATTCAACACAGATACGCAGTATTTT. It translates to CASSLGLFNTDTQYF. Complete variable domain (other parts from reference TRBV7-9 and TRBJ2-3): DTGVSQNPRHKITKRGQNVTFRCDPISEHNRLYWYRQTLGQGPEFLTYFQNEAQLEKSRLLSDRFSAERPKGSFSTLEIQRTEQGDSAMYLCASSLGLFNTDTQYFGPGTRLTVL.